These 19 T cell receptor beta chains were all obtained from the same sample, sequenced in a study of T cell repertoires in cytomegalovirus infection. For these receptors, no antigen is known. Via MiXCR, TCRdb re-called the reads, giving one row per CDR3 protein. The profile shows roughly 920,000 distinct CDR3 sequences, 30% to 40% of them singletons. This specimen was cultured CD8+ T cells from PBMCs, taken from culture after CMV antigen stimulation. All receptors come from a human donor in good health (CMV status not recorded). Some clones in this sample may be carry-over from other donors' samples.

The CDR3 DNA reads TGCGCCAGCACCTCTAGCGGGGGGGGCCAAGAGACCCAGTACTTC. This gives the protein CASTSSGGGQETQYF. V and J are TRBV10-2 and TRBJ2-5; TRBD2 agrees at 12 bases. The J segment lost 1 base and the V segment lost 7 bases, leaving 4 bases of the junction unmatched. Germline CDR1 is WSHSY and CDR2 is SAAADI. This CDR3 has 15 residues.

The CDR3 loop is CASSGEISSYEQYF. CDR3 nucleotides: TGTGCCAGCAGTGGGGAAATTAGCTCCTACGAGCAGTACTTC. The V gene is TRBV12-3 or TRBV12-4, the J gene TRBJ2-7, with D unclear. The V gene lost 5 bases and the J gene lost 0 bases, with 11 bases spanning the gap. CDR3 size: 14 residues.

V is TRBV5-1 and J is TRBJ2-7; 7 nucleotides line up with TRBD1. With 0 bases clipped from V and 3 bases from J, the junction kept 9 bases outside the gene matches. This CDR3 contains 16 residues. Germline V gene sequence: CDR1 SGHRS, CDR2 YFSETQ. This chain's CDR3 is CASSLDPGQVFYEQYV. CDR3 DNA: TGCGCCAGCAGCTTGGATCCAGGACAGGTATTCTACGAGCAGTACGTC.

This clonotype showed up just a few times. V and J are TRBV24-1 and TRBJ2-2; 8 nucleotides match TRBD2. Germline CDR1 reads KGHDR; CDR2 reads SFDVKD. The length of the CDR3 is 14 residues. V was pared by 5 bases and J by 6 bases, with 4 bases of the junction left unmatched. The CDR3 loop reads CATSAGRDPGELFF. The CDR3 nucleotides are TGTGCCACCAGTGCCGGGAGGGACCCCGGGGAGCTGTTTTTT.

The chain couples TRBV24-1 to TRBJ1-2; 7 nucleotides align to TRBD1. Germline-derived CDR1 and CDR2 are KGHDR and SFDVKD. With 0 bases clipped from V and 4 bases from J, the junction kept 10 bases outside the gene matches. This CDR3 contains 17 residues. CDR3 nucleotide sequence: TGTGCCACCAGTGATTTGATGTATCTCAGGGGGAGCTATGGCTACACCTTC. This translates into CATSDLMYLRGSYGYTF.

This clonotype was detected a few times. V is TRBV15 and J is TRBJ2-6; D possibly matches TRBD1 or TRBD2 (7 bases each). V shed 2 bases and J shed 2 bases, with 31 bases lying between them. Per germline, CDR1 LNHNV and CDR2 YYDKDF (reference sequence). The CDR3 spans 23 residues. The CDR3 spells CATSRSVLQSPGPGGAGANVLTF. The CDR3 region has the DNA TGTGCCACCAGCAGATCTGTACTTCAATCCCCGGGACCAGGGGGGGCTGGGGCCAACGTCCTGACTTTC.

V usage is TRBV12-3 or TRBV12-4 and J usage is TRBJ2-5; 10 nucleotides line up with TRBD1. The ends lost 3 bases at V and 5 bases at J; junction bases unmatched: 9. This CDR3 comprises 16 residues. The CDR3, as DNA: TGTGCCAGCAGTTTGTTCTTGACAGGGGGCTTTGAGACCCAGTACTTC. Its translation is CASSLFLTGGFETQYF.

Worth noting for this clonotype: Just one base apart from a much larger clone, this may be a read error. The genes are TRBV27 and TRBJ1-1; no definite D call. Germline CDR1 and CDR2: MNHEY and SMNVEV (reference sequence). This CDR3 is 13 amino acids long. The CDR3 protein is CTSRGSRFTEAFF. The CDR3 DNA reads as TGTACCAGCCGCGGATCTAGGTTCACTGAAGCTTTCTTT.

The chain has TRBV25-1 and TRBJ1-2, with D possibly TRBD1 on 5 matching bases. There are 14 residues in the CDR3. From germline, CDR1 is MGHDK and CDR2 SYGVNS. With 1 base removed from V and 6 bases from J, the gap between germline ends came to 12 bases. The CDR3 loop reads CASSELGASDGYTF. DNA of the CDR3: TGTGCCAGCAGTGAATTAGGGGCATCCGATGGCTACACCTTC.

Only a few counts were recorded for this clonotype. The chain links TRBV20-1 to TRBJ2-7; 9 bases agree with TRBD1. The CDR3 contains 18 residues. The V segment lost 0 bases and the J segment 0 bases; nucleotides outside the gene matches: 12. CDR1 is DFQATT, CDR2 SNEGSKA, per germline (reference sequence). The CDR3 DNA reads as TGCAGTGCTAGAGATCATTCAGGGAGGGACAGGGTCTCCTACGAGCAGTACGTC. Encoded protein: CSARDHSGRDRVSYEQYV.

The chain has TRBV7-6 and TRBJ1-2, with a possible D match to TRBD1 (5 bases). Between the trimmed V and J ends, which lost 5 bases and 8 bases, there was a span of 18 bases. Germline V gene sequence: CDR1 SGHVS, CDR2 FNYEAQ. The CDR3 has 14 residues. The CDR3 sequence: CASSQHRRSLGYTF. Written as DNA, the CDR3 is TGTGCCAGCAGCCAACACAGGAGGAGCTTAGGCTACACCTTC.

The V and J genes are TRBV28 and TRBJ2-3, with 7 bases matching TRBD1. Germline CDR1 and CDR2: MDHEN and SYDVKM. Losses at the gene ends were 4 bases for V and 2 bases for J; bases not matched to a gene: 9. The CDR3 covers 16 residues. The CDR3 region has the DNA TGTGCCAGCAGTTCACCCGGGACAGACCCCACAGATACGCAGTATTTT. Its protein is CASSSPGTDPTDTQYF.

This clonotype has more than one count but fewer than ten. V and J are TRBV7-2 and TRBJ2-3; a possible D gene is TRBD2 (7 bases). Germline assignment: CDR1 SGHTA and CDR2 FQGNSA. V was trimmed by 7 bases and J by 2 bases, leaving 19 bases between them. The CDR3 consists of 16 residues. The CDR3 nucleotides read TGTGCCAGCACTACGGGGGCGGGGGCCTTCACAGATACGCAGTATTTT. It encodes CASTTGAGAFTDTQYF.

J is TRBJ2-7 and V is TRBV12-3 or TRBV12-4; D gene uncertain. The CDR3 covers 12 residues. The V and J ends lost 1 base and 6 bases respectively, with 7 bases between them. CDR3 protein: CASSLGGFEQYF. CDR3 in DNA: TGTGCCAGCAGTTTAGGTGGATTCGAGCAGTACTTC.

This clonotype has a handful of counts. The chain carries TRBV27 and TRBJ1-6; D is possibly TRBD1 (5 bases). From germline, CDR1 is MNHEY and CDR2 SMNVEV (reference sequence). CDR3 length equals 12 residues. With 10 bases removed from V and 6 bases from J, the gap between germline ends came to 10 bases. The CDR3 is CATGTFNSPLHF. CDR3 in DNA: TGTGCCACCGGGACTTTTAATTCACCCCTCCACTTT.

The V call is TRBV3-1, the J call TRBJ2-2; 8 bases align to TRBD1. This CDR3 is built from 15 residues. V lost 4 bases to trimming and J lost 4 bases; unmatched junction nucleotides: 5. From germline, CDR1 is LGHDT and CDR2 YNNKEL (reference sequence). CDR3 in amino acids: CASSPRTGRTGELFF. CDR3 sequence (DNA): TGTGCCAGCAGCCCCCGGACAGGGCGCACCGGGGAGCTGTTTTTT.

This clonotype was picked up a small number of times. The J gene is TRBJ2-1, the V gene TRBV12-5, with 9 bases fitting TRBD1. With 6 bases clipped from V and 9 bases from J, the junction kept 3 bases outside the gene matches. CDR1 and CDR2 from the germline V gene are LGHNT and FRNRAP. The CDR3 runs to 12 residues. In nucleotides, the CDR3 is TGTGCTAGTGGGGTGGGACAGGGTGAGCAGTTCTTC. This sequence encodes CASGVGQGEQFF.

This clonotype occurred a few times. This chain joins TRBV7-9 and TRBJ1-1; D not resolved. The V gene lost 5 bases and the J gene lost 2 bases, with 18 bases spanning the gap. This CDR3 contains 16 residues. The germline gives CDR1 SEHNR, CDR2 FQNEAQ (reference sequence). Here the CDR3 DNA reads TGTGCCAGCAGCCCCCCGGGAGCCCCTTTAAACACTGAAGCTTTCTTT. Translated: CASSPPGAPLNTEAFF.

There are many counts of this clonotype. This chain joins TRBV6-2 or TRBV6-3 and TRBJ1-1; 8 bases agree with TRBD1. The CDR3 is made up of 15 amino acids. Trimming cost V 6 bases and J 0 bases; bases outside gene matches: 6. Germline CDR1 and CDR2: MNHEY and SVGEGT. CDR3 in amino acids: CASSFGQGVNTEAFF. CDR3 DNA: TGTGCCAGCAGCTTTGGACAGGGCGTGAACACTGAAGCTTTCTTT.